This record looks at one T cell receptor (beta chain) sequence and its context. The data derive from a study of blood T cell repertoires in COVID-19. Data came from immunoSEQ multiplex PCR; TCRdb stores just in-frame clones and leaves some out. Among around 170,000 clones listed, about 87% were seen once. Sequencing was done on a sample of peripheral blood. The TCR sequence derives from a man aged 60-69 years with acute or convalescent COVID-19.

In DNA form, the CDR3 reads TGTGCCAGCAGCCCCGGAACCGGGGTTAGCACAGATACGCAGTATTTT. Residues: CASSPGTGVSTDTQYF. V gene TRBV5-4 combines with J gene TRBJ2-3; TRBD2 might be the D (5 bases). The V gene lost 4 bases and the J gene lost 0 bases, with 15 bases spanning the gap. Germline CDR1 reads SGHNT; CDR2 reads YYREEE (reference sequence). The CDR3 totals 16 residues.